The rows below give T cell receptor beta chains drawn from one sample of a study of T cell repertoires in cytomegalovirus infection. TCRdb re-analysed the reads in MiXCR, keeping a single row per CDR3 protein. The repertoire consists of hundreds of thousands of distinct CDR3 sequences, with approximately 10% occurring once and the leading ten covering roughly a tenth. Sequencing used PBMCs. The origin of the receptors is a human donor in good health (CMV status not recorded). Some clones in this sample may be carry-over from other donors' samples. Both conserved end residues are part of each CDR3. A D gene is named only where the DNA matches it firmly. Clone size is given for some rows only: seen once, a few or many times, or a class if the clone is expanded.

D gene: .
J gene: TRBJ2-1
clone size: many
V gene: TRBV2
CDR3 DNA: TGTGCCAGCATACGGGGGCCCGGCAATGAGCAGTTCTTC
CDR3 protein: CASIRGPGNEQFF

D gene: TRBD1
J gene: TRBJ2-4
clone size: many
V gene: TRBV5-8
CDR3 DNA: TGTGCCAGCAGCTTCCAGGGGGCCAACAAAAACATTCAGTACTTC
CDR3 protein: CASSFQGANKNIQYF

D gene: TRBD2
J gene: TRBJ2-5
clone size: many
V gene: TRBV7-6
CDR3 DNA: TGTGCCAGCAGCTTCGACCTAGCGGGAGCGGTTGGGGAGACCCAGTACTTC
CDR3 protein: CASSFDLAGAVGETQYF

D gene: TRBD1
J gene: TRBJ2-2
clone size: .
V gene: TRBV29-1
CDR3 DNA: TGCAGCGTTGAGGTATCAGGGGGCAACACCGGGGAGCTGTTTTTT
CDR3 protein: CSVEVSGGNTGELFF

D gene: TRBD2
J gene: TRBJ2-5
clone size: .
V gene: TRBV20-1
CDR3 DNA: TGCAGTGCTAGAGACTCCCAGCGGGGTTTACAAGAGACCCAGTACTTC
CDR3 protein: CSARDSQRGLQETQYF

D gene: .
J gene: TRBJ2-5
clone size: many
V gene: TRBV7-3
CDR3 DNA: TGTGCCAGCAGCTTAAACAGCCTTCAAGAGACCCAGTACTTC
CDR3 protein: CASSLNSLQETQYF

D gene: TRBD1
J gene: TRBJ2-2
clone size: many
V gene: TRBV7-2
CDR3 DNA: TGTGCCAGCAGACTTTACTTACAGGGGGTGACCGGGGAGCTGTTTTTT
CDR3 protein: CASRLYLQGVTGELFF

D gene: TRBD2
J gene: TRBJ2-5
clone size: .
V gene: TRBV28
CDR3 DNA: TGTGCCAGCACCGAAATGGAGCTAGCGGAAGAGACCCAGTACTTC
CDR3 protein: CASTEMELAEETQYF

D gene: .
J gene: TRBJ2-7
clone size: few
V gene: TRBV5-1
CDR3 DNA: TGCGCCAGCAGCTTGGAGGGGGAGTCCAGGAACGAGCAGTACTTC
CDR3 protein: CASSLEGESRNEQYF

D gene: TRBD1
J gene: TRBJ2-7
clone size: few
V gene: TRBV2
CDR3 DNA: TGTGCCAGCAACATGATAAAGGACAGGGGCGGCGAGCAGTACTTC
CDR3 protein: CASNMIKDRGGEQYF

D gene: .
J gene: TRBJ2-7
clone size: many
V gene: TRBV28
CDR3 DNA: TGTGCCAGCAGTTTAGGTCTGCTGAGATACGAGCAGTACTTC
CDR3 protein: CASSLGLLRYEQYF

D gene: TRBD2
J gene: TRBJ2-7
clone size: few
V gene: TRBV29-1
CDR3 DNA: TGCAGCGTCCCGAGCGGGAGTTCGTACGAGCAGTACTTC
CDR3 protein: CSVPSGSSYEQYF

D gene: .
J gene: TRBJ2-2
clone size: many
V gene: TRBV19
CDR3 DNA: TGTGCCAGTAGGTGGAAGAATCGAGTAGGGGCAGGCCCCAACACCGGGGAGCTGTTTTTT
CDR3 protein: CASRWKNRVGAGPNTGELFF

D gene: .
J gene: TRBJ2-1
clone size: many
V gene: TRBV6-1
CDR3 DNA: TGTGCCAGCAGTGAAGAGATAGTAGGGGGGGAGCAGTTCTTC
CDR3 protein: CASSEEIVGGEQFF

D gene: .
J gene: TRBJ1-2
clone size: .
V gene: TRBV28
CDR3 DNA: TGTGCCAGCAGTCCTAACAGGGCTGGCTACACCTTC
CDR3 protein: CASSPNRAGYTF

D gene: .
J gene: TRBJ1-2
clone size: many
V gene: TRBV12-3/TRBV12-4
CDR3 DNA: TGTGCCAGCAGTTCGGGGGCCACCTATGGCTACACCTTC
CDR3 protein: CASSSGATYGYTF

D gene: .
J gene: TRBJ2-3
clone size: many
V gene: TRBV20-1
CDR3 DNA: TGCAGTGCTAGTTGGCGGGGCCGCTTAGGAGATACGCAGTATTTT
CDR3 protein: CSASWRGRLGDTQYF

D gene: .
J gene: TRBJ2-1
clone size: .
V gene: TRBV29-1
CDR3 DNA: TGCAGCGTCTCTGAGGGGAAACAACCTTACAATGAGCAGTTCTTC
CDR3 protein: CSVSEGKQPYNEQFF

D gene: TRBD1
J gene: TRBJ2-5
clone size: .
V gene: TRBV7-6
CDR3 DNA: TGTGCCAGCAGCACCGGGACAGGGGGTTCTCAAGAGACCCAGTACTTC
CDR3 protein: CASSTGTGGSQETQYF

D gene: .
J gene: TRBJ1-4
clone size: many
V gene: TRBV6-6
CDR3 DNA: TGTGCCAGCAGTTACCGGTCTAATGAAAAACTGTTTTTT
CDR3 protein: CASSYRSNEKLFF

D gene: .
J gene: TRBJ2-5
clone size: many
V gene: TRBV12-3/TRBV12-4
CDR3 DNA: TGTGCCAGCAGTTATATGAAGGTCCTGGAGACCCAGTACTTC
CDR3 protein: CASSYMKVLETQYF

D gene: TRBD1
J gene: TRBJ2-7
clone size: many
V gene: TRBV5-5
CDR3 DNA: TGTGCCAGCAGCGACTCGGACGGGACAGGGATGTACGAGCAGTACTTC
CDR3 protein: CASSDSDGTGMYEQYF

D gene: .
J gene: TRBJ1-1
clone size: many
V gene: TRBV5-1
CDR3 DNA: TGCGCCAGCAGCCCCCAAGAGGCGGGGGAAACTGAAGCTTTCTTT
CDR3 protein: CASSPQEAGETEAFF

D gene: .
J gene: TRBJ2-1
clone size: many
V gene: TRBV28
CDR3 DNA: TGTGCCAGCACAAGGAGTCTAGCCCAAAATGAGCAGTTCTTC
CDR3 protein: CASTRSLAQNEQFF

D gene: .
J gene: TRBJ1-6
clone size: many
V gene: TRBV7-2
CDR3 DNA: TGTGCCAGCAGTCTATCTGACAGCTCCTATAATTCACCCCTCCACTTT
CDR3 protein: CASSLSDSSYNSPLHF

D gene: .
J gene: TRBJ1-4
clone size: many
V gene: TRBV15
CDR3 DNA: TGTGCCACCAGCAGAGATTACGCCCCGGACGGTGAGAATGAAAAACTGTTTTTT
CDR3 protein: CATSRDYAPDGENEKLFF

D gene: .
J gene: TRBJ1-5
clone size: .
V gene: TRBV20-1
CDR3 DNA: TGCAGTACCAGTCCCGGGGTGAGGCAGCCCCAGCATTTT
CDR3 protein: CSTSPGVRQPQHF

D gene: .
J gene: TRBJ1-3
clone size: many
V gene: TRBV7-2
CDR3 DNA: TGTGCCAGCAGCCCAGCCCCCGCCGGGTCTGGAAACACCATATATTTT
CDR3 protein: CASSPAPAGSGNTIYF

D gene: .
J gene: TRBJ1-2
clone size: many
V gene: TRBV6-5
CDR3 DNA: TGTGCCAGCAGTTACGGGCAGAACTATGGCTACACCTTC
CDR3 protein: CASSYGQNYGYTF

D gene: TRBD1
J gene: TRBJ1-5
clone size: few
V gene: TRBV29-1
CDR3 DNA: TGCAGCGTAAAGGGACAGGGGCCTTATCAGCCCCAGCATTTT
CDR3 protein: CSVKGQGPYQPQHF

D gene: .
J gene: TRBJ1-2
clone size: many
V gene: TRBV12-3/TRBV12-4
CDR3 DNA: TGTGCCAGCAGTTTAGGGCAGCCCGCTAACTATGGCTACACCTTC
CDR3 protein: CASSLGQPANYGYTF

D gene: .
J gene: TRBJ2-7
clone size: many
V gene: TRBV20-1
CDR3 DNA: TGCAGTGCTAGTGTGCGAGGGATGAAGTCCTTCGACGAGCAGTACTTC
CDR3 protein: CSASVRGMKSFDEQYF

D gene: TRBD1
J gene: TRBJ1-1
clone size: many
V gene: TRBV6-2/TRBV6-3
CDR3 DNA: TGTGCCAGCAGTTACTCACACCGGGGATCAGGGGGAGTGAACACTGAAGCTTTCTTT
CDR3 protein: CASSYSHRGSGGVNTEAFF

D gene: .
J gene: TRBJ1-2
clone size: many
V gene: TRBV24-1
CDR3 DNA: TGTGCCACCAGTGATCCGGACTCTCGCTATGGCTACACCTTC
CDR3 protein: CATSDPDSRYGYTF

D gene: .
J gene: TRBJ1-2
clone size: many
V gene: TRBV6-6
CDR3 DNA: TGTGCCACCGAGGAGGACTCAATAAACTATGGCTACACCTTC
CDR3 protein: CATEEDSINYGYTF

D gene: .
J gene: TRBJ2-2
clone size: .
V gene: TRBV10-1
CDR3 DNA: TGCGCCAGCAGTGAGTCGCTTGTCAGGGACTCCAGCACCGGGGAGCTGTTTTTT
CDR3 protein: CASSESLVRDSSTGELFF

D gene: .
J gene: TRBJ1-3
clone size: few
V gene: TRBV4-2
CDR3 DNA: TGTGCCAGCAGCCAAGAAGTCGAAGCCTACGGCATATATTTT
CDR3 protein: CASSQEVEAYGIYF

D gene: .
J gene: TRBJ2-7
clone size: .
V gene: TRBV27
CDR3 DNA: TGTGCCAGCAGTTTAGGGGGTTATAACTCCTACGAGCAGTACTTC
CDR3 protein: CASSLGGYNSYEQYF

D gene: .
J gene: TRBJ2-5
clone size: few
V gene: TRBV24-1
CDR3 DNA: TGTGCCACCAGTGATTTGTACTCCGGGGAGACCCAGTACTTC
CDR3 protein: CATSDLYSGETQYF

D gene: .
J gene: TRBJ2-7
clone size: many
V gene: TRBV10-3
CDR3 DNA: TGTGCCATCAGTGAGTCGAAACGCCAGCAGTACTTC
CDR3 protein: CAISESKRQQYF

D gene: TRBD2
J gene: TRBJ2-1
clone size: many
V gene: TRBV4-1
CDR3 DNA: TGCGCCAGCAGCATTCCGGGACTAGCGGGACGGGACAATGAGCAGTTCTTC
CDR3 protein: CASSIPGLAGRDNEQFF

D gene: .
J gene: TRBJ2-2
clone size: many
V gene: TRBV19
CDR3 DNA: TGTGCCAGTAGTCCCACAGTGAACACCGGGGAGCTGTTTTTT
CDR3 protein: CASSPTVNTGELFF

D gene: TRBD1
J gene: TRBJ2-3
clone size: .
V gene: TRBV9
CDR3 DNA: TGTGCCAGCAGCGCAGCAGGGGGCAGGACAGATACGCAGTATTTT
CDR3 protein: CASSAAGGRTDTQYF

D gene: .
J gene: TRBJ2-2
clone size: many
V gene: TRBV2
CDR3 DNA: TGTGCCAGCAGTGAAAGGCCAGTCACCGGGGAGCTGTTTTTT
CDR3 protein: CASSERPVTGELFF

D gene: .
J gene: TRBJ1-5
clone size: many
V gene: TRBV12-3/TRBV12-4
CDR3 DNA: TGTGCCAGCAGCTTTGGGGGCTGGCAGCCCCAGCATTTT
CDR3 protein: CASSFGGWQPQHF

D gene: .
J gene: TRBJ1-6
clone size: few
V gene: TRBV5-1
CDR3 DNA: TGCGCCAGCAGCTTGGCCTTTATGGACCCCACCGGCTCACCCCTCCACTTT
CDR3 protein: CASSLAFMDPTGSPLHF

D gene: .
J gene: TRBJ1-4
clone size: .
V gene: TRBV20-1
CDR3 DNA: TGCAGTGCTAGGGGGCAGGCTGGAGAAAAACTGTTTTTT
CDR3 protein: CSARGQAGEKLFF

D gene: TRBD2
J gene: TRBJ2-1
clone size: many
V gene: TRBV4-1
CDR3 DNA: TGCGCCAGCAGCCCGGGACTAGCGGGGGATAATGAGCAGTTCTTC
CDR3 protein: CASSPGLAGDNEQFF

D gene: .
J gene: TRBJ2-1
clone size: many
V gene: TRBV7-2
CDR3 DNA: TGTGCCAGCAGCCGTGGCGCCCTGGGGGGAGTTGAGCAGTTCTTC
CDR3 protein: CASSRGALGGVEQFF

D gene: .
J gene: TRBJ1-1
clone size: many
V gene: TRBV7-8
CDR3 DNA: TGTGCCAGCAGCCACAGGAGAGAAACGAACACTGAAGCTTTCTTT
CDR3 protein: CASSHRRETNTEAFF

D gene: .
J gene: TRBJ2-7
clone size: .
V gene: TRBV29-1
CDR3 DNA: TGCAGCCCGACGGGAACAGGAACCTACGAGCAGTACTTC
CDR3 protein: CSPTGTGTYEQYF

D gene: TRBD2
J gene: TRBJ2-5
clone size: many
V gene: TRBV6-1
CDR3 DNA: TGTGCCAGCAGTGAAAGCCTCACCGGGGGGGCTGTGGGAGAGACCCAGTACTTC
CDR3 protein: CASSESLTGGAVGETQYF

D gene: .
J gene: TRBJ2-5
clone size: many
V gene: TRBV4-2
CDR3 DNA: TGTGCCAGCAGCCAAACGGCAGTGCAAGAGACCCAGTACTTC
CDR3 protein: CASSQTAVQETQYF

D gene: .
J gene: TRBJ2-5
clone size: few
V gene: TRBV5-1
CDR3 DNA: TGCGCCAGCAGCTTGGGAGACAGGAGCCCGTTGGAGACCCAGTACTTC
CDR3 protein: CASSLGDRSPLETQYF

D gene: .
J gene: TRBJ2-1
clone size: many
V gene: TRBV7-8
CDR3 DNA: TGTGCCAGCAGCTCCCTCATGAGCTCCTACAATGAGCAGTTCTTC
CDR3 protein: CASSSLMSSYNEQFF

D gene: TRBD2
J gene: TRBJ2-3
clone size: .
V gene: TRBV2
CDR3 DNA: TGTGCCAGCACCCCGGCAGCGGGGGGGCCTCGGTCAGATACGCAGTATTTT
CDR3 protein: CASTPAAGGPRSDTQYF

D gene: TRBD2
J gene: TRBJ2-1
clone size: few
V gene: TRBV5-5
CDR3 DNA: TGTGCCAGCAGCTGGGAACTAGCGGGAGTAGGTGGGGCCGGTGAGCAGTTCTTC
CDR3 protein: CASSWELAGVGGAGEQFF

D gene: .
J gene: TRBJ2-5
clone size: .
V gene: TRBV7-9
CDR3 DNA: TGTGCCAGCAGCCTGGTACAGAACACCCAAGAGACCCAGTACTTC
CDR3 protein: CASSLVQNTQETQYF

D gene: .
J gene: TRBJ1-5
clone size: .
V gene: TRBV3-1
CDR3 DNA: TGTGCCAGCAGCCAAGATTTCGGCAATCAGCCCCAGCATTTT
CDR3 protein: CASSQDFGNQPQHF

D gene: .
J gene: TRBJ2-1
clone size: .
V gene: TRBV24-1
CDR3 DNA: TGTGCCACCAGTGTAGACCAGAATGAGCAGTTCTTC
CDR3 protein: CATSVDQNEQFF